These 27 T cell receptor beta chains originate from one sample sequenced in a study of graft-versus-host responses after intestinal transplantation. There were 200,000 CFSE-labeled responder cells plated together with 200,000 irradiated, violet-dye-labeled stimulator cells. Some clones are missing from TCRdb's copy, which holds only in-frame ones; the method was immunoSEQ multiplex PCR. The table records about 14,000 clones, roughly a third of them present only once. The sample here was alloreactive CD8+ T cells from a mixed lymphocyte reaction culture, taken before intestinal transplant. Regarding subset: CFSE-low proliferating T cells sorted from roughly 6-day pre-transplant mixed lymphocyte reaction (GvH or HvG direction). The receptors were gathered from a human patient who received an intestinal transplant.

The J gene is TRBJ1-2, the V gene TRBV18; TRBD1 matches at 8 bases. CDR3 size: 14 residues. With 3 bases clipped from V and 8 bases from J, the junction kept 8 bases outside the gene matches. The germline CDR1 and CDR2 sequences are KGHSH and LQKENI. CDR3 residues: CASSPHGRGLGYTF. In DNA, the CDR3 is TGTGCCAGCTCACCTCACGGCAGGGGGCTCGGCTACACCTTC.

This clone qualifies as medium-sized. The genes are TRBV27 and TRBJ2-7; D is unclear. This CDR3 has 13 amino acids. In germline, CDR1 is MNHEY, CDR2 SMNVEV (reference sequence). Trimming took off 5 bases at V and 2 bases at J, with 10 bases between the two ends. This CDR3 is CASSLTPAYEQYF. The DNA of the CDR3 is TGTGCCAGCAGTCTTACACCAGCCTACGAGCAGTACTTC.

This chain joins TRBV7-2 and TRBJ2-2, with 7 bases identical to TRBD2. This CDR3 is built from 16 residues. J was trimmed by 4 bases and V by 6 bases; bases with no gene match: 11. From germline, CDR1 is SGHTA and CDR2 FQGNSA. CDR3 nucleotide sequence: TGTGCCAGCAGGACGAGACCGGGAGGAGGCACCGGGGAGCTGTTTTTT. Translated, it gives CASRTRPGGGTGELFF.

Written as DNA, the CDR3 is TGTGCCAGCAGCTTATGGGGGACCACCGGGGAGCTGTTTTTT. Protein sequence: CASSLWGTTGELFF. The chain has TRBV11-3 and TRBJ2-2; D may match TRBD1 or TRBD2 (5 bases each). CDR3 size: 14 residues. Between the trimmed V and J ends, which lost 2 bases and 4 bases, there was a span of 8 bases. CDR1 is SGHNT and CDR2 is YENEEA in the germline V gene. The full variable domain, rest sourced from reference TRBV11-3 and TRBJ2-2, is EAGVVQSPRYKIIEKKQPVAFWCNPISGHNTLYWYLQNLGQGPELLIRYENEEAVDDSQLPKDRFSAERLKGVDSTLKIQPAELGDSAVYLCASSLWGTTGELFFGEGSRLTVL.

This chain joins TRBV30 and TRBJ1-6; no definite D call. The V gene lost 1 base and the J gene lost 10 bases, with 11 bases spanning the gap. Germline V gene lookup returns CDR1 GTSNPN and CDR2 SVGIG (reference sequence). The CDR3 sequence is 13 residues long. The CDR3 is CAWSALLASPLHF. The CDR3 nucleotides read TGTGCCTGGAGTGCCCTCCTAGCCTCACCCCTCCACTTT.

CDR3 nucleotides: TGTGCCAGCAGTTACTCAGAGGGCGGCTATGGCTACACCTTC. Protein product: CASSYSEGGYGYTF. The rearrangement links TRBV6-6 to TRBJ1-2, with D uncertain. This CDR3 region has 14 residues. Germline V gene lookup returns CDR1 MNHNY and CDR2 SVGAGI (reference sequence). V lost 0 bases and J lost 4, with 9 bases in between.

The rearrangement joins TRBV5-1 to TRBJ2-1; 11 bases line up with TRBD2. Germline-derived CDR1 and CDR2 are SGHRS and YFSETQ. The length of the CDR3 is 17 residues. The ends lost 1 base at V and 8 bases at J; junction bases unmatched: 11. CDR3 in DNA: TGCGCCAGCAGCTTGATCACTAGCGGGGGTGGGGGAGATGAGCAGTTCTTC. It specifies CASSLITSGGGGDEQFF.

V and J are TRBV6-5 and TRBJ1-1, with D hard to call. Germline V gives CDR1 MNHEY, CDR2 SVGAGI. The V end lost 7 bases, the J end lost 6 bases, and 9 bases lay between the germline ends. The CDR3 loop spans 11 amino acids. CDR3 residues: CASIRGAEAFF. The DNA for the CDR3 is TGTGCCAGCATCCGCGGGGCTGAAGCTTTCTTT.

Judged by abundance, this clone is medium-sized (0.01 to 0.1%). The rearrangement joins TRBV2 to TRBJ1-3, with 9 bases matching TRBD1. CDR3 length: 13 residues. Trimming removed 6 bases from V and 8 bases from J; junction bases left unmatched: 5. Per the germline V gene, CDR1 is SNHLY and CDR2 is FYNNEI. The CDR3 spells CASRGTGLDTIYF. CDR3 coding DNA: TGTGCCAGCAGAGGGACAGGGCTGGACACCATATATTTT.

In its sample, this clone ranks as medium-sized. The chain employs TRBV4-1 and TRBJ2-1; D call uncertain. Germline V gene lookup returns CDR1 MGHRA and CDR2 YSYEKL. The CDR3 loop spans 13 amino acids. The V end was cut by 5 bases, the J end by 3 bases, with 8 bases between. The CDR3 sequence: CASSSTNYNEQFF. The CDR3 nucleotides are TGCGCCAGCAGCTCCACAAACTACAATGAGCAGTTCTTC.

The chain couples TRBV14 to TRBJ2-2; 11 bases are shared with TRBD2. The V gene's germline CDR1 is SGHDN and CDR2 FVKESK. Unmatched junction bases numbered 8, after V lost 4 bases and J lost 7 bases. The CDR3 consists of 16 residues. The CDR3 protein is CASSPRLAGIDGELFF. DNA of the CDR3: TGTGCCAGCAGCCCCCGACTAGCGGGGATCGACGGGGAGCTGTTTTTT.

The chain carries TRBV11-2 and TRBJ2-5, with unresolved D. The CDR3 extends over 13 amino acids. Trimming removed 1 base from V and 4 bases from J, with 7 bases in between. CDR1 is SGHAT and CDR2 is FQNNGV in the germline V gene. The CDR3 loop reads CASSLALGETQYF. DNA of the CDR3: TGTGCCAGCAGCTTAGCACTGGGAGAGACCCAGTACTTC.

The rearrangement links TRBV6-5 to TRBJ2-5; 8 bases match TRBD2. With V trimmed by 5 bases and J by 4 bases, 9 bases remained unmatched. Germline lookup yields CDR1 MNHEY and CDR2 SVGAGI. The CDR3 is 15 amino acids. The CDR3 nucleotides are TGTGCCAGCAGTCTAACCGGGACTAGTGGAGAGACCCAGTACTTC. Its protein product is CASSLTGTSGETQYF.

The chain employs TRBV7-2 and TRBJ1-1, with D uncertain. The germline gives CDR1 SGHTA, CDR2 FQGNSA. The CDR3 consists of 12 residues. V was pared by 8 bases and J by 6 bases, with 13 bases between. For the CDR3, the DNA is TGTGCCAGCCGGGCCACCCCCCCTGAAGCTTTCTTT. Amino acid sequence: CASRATPPEAFF.

This clone is deemed medium-sized. The chain recombines TRBV7-6 with TRBJ1-6; unclear D gene. Germline CDR1 reads SGHVS; CDR2 reads FNYEAQ. The V gene lost 1 base and the J gene lost 6 bases, with 4 bases spanning the gap. The CDR3 extends over 13 amino acids. The CDR3 spells CASSLGGNSPLHF. The CDR3 region has the DNA TGTGCCAGCAGCTTAGGAGGTAATTCACCCCTCCACTTT.

By its share, this clone is medium-sized (0.01 to 0.1%). The rearrangement links TRBV4-1 to TRBJ2-7; perhaps TRBD1 as D (6 bases). The CDR3 loop spans 14 amino acids. CDR1 and CDR2 from the germline V gene are MGHRA and YSYEKL. V lost 3 bases and J lost 3, with 12 bases in between. The CDR3 bases are TGCGCCAGCAGCCATGCAGGGGTCCTCTACGAGCAGTACTTC. Amino acids: CASSHAGVLYEQYF.

This clone is labeled medium-sized (0.01 to 0.1%). The chain is built from TRBV12-5 and TRBJ2-7, with 9 bases lining up with TRBD1. V trimming: 3 bases; J trimming: 2 bases; junction bases outside the gene matches: 8. Germline assignment: CDR1 LGHNT and CDR2 FRNRAP. The CDR3 loop spans 16 amino acids. As DNA, the CDR3 is TGTGCTAGTGGTTTAACAGGGGGCGATTTGACCTACGAGCAGTACTTC. Protein product: CASGLTGGDLTYEQYF.

The table lists this clone with a few counts. V is TRBV4-1 and J is TRBJ2-3; possibly TRBD2 for D (5 bases). Trimming shortened V by 1 base and J by 2 bases, and 13 bases separated the two germline ends. The CDR3 consists of 16 residues. Germline V gene lookup returns CDR1 MGHRA and CDR2 YSYEKL. The CDR3 DNA sequence: TGCGCCAGCAGCCAAGTAGGGCCGGGAAACACAGATACGCAGTATTTT. As protein: CASSQVGPGNTDTQYF.

This chain links TRBV6-1 with TRBJ2-2, with D unclear. Germline CDR1 MNHNS, CDR2 SASEGT. CDR3 length: 15 residues. The ends were cut back, 10 bases at V and 0 bases at J, with 15 bases in the middle. The CDR3 here is CANSRGTANTGELFF. As DNA, the CDR3 is TGTGCCAACAGCCGAGGCACGGCGAACACCGGGGAGCTGTTTTTT.

The V and J genes are TRBV6-5 and TRBJ2-7; a weak D match, TRBD1 (5 bases). This CDR3 region has 14 residues. Trimming cost V 5 bases and J 4 bases, with 15 bases left between them. Germline V gene data show CDR1 as MNHEY and CDR2 as SVGAGI. This CDR3 reads CASSDLRGGYEQYF. The CDR3 DNA follows: TGTGCCAGCAGTGATCTAAGGGGCGGATACGAGCAGTACTTC.

The table lists this clone with a few counts. The V and J genes are TRBV5-1 and TRBJ2-1, with D possibly matching TRBD2 (7 bases). Trimming shortened V by 1 base and J by 5 bases, and 13 bases separated the two germline ends. The CDR3 has 15 residues. CDR1 is SGHRS, CDR2 YFSETQ, per germline. In DNA form, the CDR3 reads TGCGCCAGCAGCTTGAATGAGGGGGGGAACAATGAGCAGTTCTTC. Residues: CASSLNEGGNNEQFF.

The CDR3, as DNA: TGTGCCAGCAGCCCCCCGGGCGGACACAGGGAAGTAGGTGAGCAGTTCTTC. Protein sequence: CASSPPGGHREVGEQFF. V and J are TRBV5-6 and TRBJ2-1; possibly TRBD1 for D (6 bases). Germline V gene sequence: CDR1 SGHDT, CDR2 YYEEEE. Trimming took 4 bases from V and 9 from J, leaving 26 bases between them. The CDR3 runs to 17 residues.

This clone was counted a few times. The chain uses TRBV7-9 and TRBJ1-1; possible D gene TRBD1, 6 bases. The germline CDR1 and CDR2 sequences are SEHNR and FQNEAQ (reference sequence). This CDR3 contains 15 residues. The V end lost 3 bases, the J end lost 6 bases, and 17 bases lay between the germline ends. The DNA of the CDR3 is TGTGCCAGCAGCTTCAAAGAGGCCCAGGGGCCTGAAGCTTTCTTT. This gives the protein CASSFKEAQGPEAFF. Looking up the rest from reference TRBV7-9 and TRBJ1-1 gives the full variable domain: DTGVSQNPRHKITKRGQNVTFRCDPISEHNRLYWYRQTLGQGPEFLTYFQNEAQLEKSRLLSDRFSAERPKGSFSTLEIQRTEQGDSAMYLCASSFKEAQGPEAFFGQGTRLTVV.

This chain uses TRBV12-5 with TRBJ2-1; D ambiguous. Germline CDR1 and CDR2: LGHNT and FRNRAP. CDR3 length: 13 residues. V dropped 3 bases and J dropped 7 bases, with 10 bases sitting between them. DNA for the CDR3: TGTGCTAGTGGTTTAGGCAGCCCGAATGAGCAGTTCTTC. It yields the protein CASGLGSPNEQFF.

The chain employs TRBV4-1 and TRBJ1-6; D perhaps matches TRBD1 (6 bases). This CDR3 contains 12 residues. The ends were cut back, 4 bases at V and 14 bases at J, with 12 bases in the middle. Germline CDR1 MGHRA, CDR2 YSYEKL. For the CDR3, the DNA is TGCGCCAGCAGCCCGGACAGAAGAACCCTCCACTTT. This gives the protein CASSPDRRTLHF.

The chain is built from TRBV5-5 and TRBJ2-4; D uncertain. The CDR3 extends over 16 amino acids. Germline CDR1 and CDR2: SGHKS and YYEKEE (reference sequence). Trimming pared 4 bases from V and 5 bases from J, leaving 19 bases between. The CDR3 region is CASSPAEVLFQNIQYF. CDR3 in DNA: TGTGCCAGCAGCCCTGCTGAGGTCCTATTTCAAAACATTCAGTACTTC.

This clone occurred a few times. The chain carries TRBV7-3 and TRBJ2-1; D not resolved. The ends were cut back, 2 bases at V and 4 bases at J, with 6 bases in the middle. Germline loops: CDR1 SGHTA, CDR2 FQGTGA. The CDR3 runs to 13 residues. The CDR3 protein is CASSLDGYNEQFF. As DNA, the CDR3 is TGTGCCAGCAGCTTAGATGGGTACAATGAGCAGTTCTTC.